These 24 T cell receptor beta chains were all obtained from the same sample, sequenced in a study of CD8 T cells in Susac syndrome. An amount of RNA that ranged from roughly 0.5 to 1 ug was reverse transcribed with random hexamers. TCRdb re-called the immunoSEQ multiplex PCR reads through MiXCR, storing one row per CDR3 protein. The profile shows 180,000 or so distinct CDR3 sequences, about 95% of them singletons. Sequenced: CD4+ T cells from PBMCs. The receptor source for this set is a human donor in good health.

The chain carries TRBV28 and TRBJ2-3; D is unresolved. This CDR3 comprises 13 residues. V lost 3 bases to trimming and J lost 4 bases, with 8 bases between them. The germline V gene has CDR1 MDHEN and CDR2 SYDVKM. The CDR3 here is CASSLSEPDTQYF. In nucleotides, the CDR3 is TGTGCCAGCAGTTTGTCGGAGCCAGATACGCAGTATTTT.

The rearrangement uses TRBV6-1 and TRBJ1-2; the match to TRBD1 covers 8 bases. After removal of 6 bases from V and 7 bases from J, the junction contained 10 bases not matched to a gene. This CDR3 contains 14 residues. Germline CDR1 MNHNS, CDR2 SASEGT. CDR3 residues: CASSGTQGARGYTF. In DNA form, the CDR3 reads TGTGCCAGCAGCGGTACCCAGGGGGCGCGTGGCTACACCTTC.

The CDR3 is CSARPAGASGYTF. The CDR3 DNA reads as TGCAGTGCTAGACCGGCGGGGGCAAGCGGCTACACCTTC. The rearrangement uses TRBV20-1 and TRBJ1-2; D may be TRBD1 (6 bases). The germline V gene encodes CDR1 DFQATT and CDR2 SNEGSKA (reference sequence). The V gene lost 2 bases and the J gene lost 8 bases, with 15 bases spanning the gap. The CDR3 loop spans 13 amino acids.

This sequence joins TRBV7-9 and TRBJ2-1, with 8 nucleotides matching TRBD1. J was trimmed by 6 bases and V by 5 bases; bases with no gene match: 12. CDR1 is SEHNR, CDR2 FQNEAQ, per germline (reference sequence). The CDR3 totals 16 residues. The CDR3 coding sequence is TGTGCCAGCAGCCGGACTCGGACAGGGAAGTTCAATGAGCAGTTCTTC. Protein product: CASSRTRTGKFNEQFF.

The genes are TRBV28 and TRBJ2-1, with 11 bases matching TRBD2. Trimming cost V 4 bases and J 4 bases; bases outside gene matches: 6. Per germline, CDR1 MDHEN and CDR2 SYDVKM. This CDR3 region has 16 residues. CDR3 loop: CASSSSGLAVYNEQFF. As DNA, the CDR3 is TGTGCCAGCAGTTCATCGGGACTAGCGGTGTACAATGAGCAGTTCTTC. The complete variable domain, with remaining parts taken from reference TRBV28 and TRBJ2-1, reads DVKVTQSSRYLVKRTGEKVFLECVQDMDHENMFWYRQDPGLGLRLIYFSYDVKMKEKGDIPEGYSVSREKKERFSLILESASTNQTSMYLCASSSSGLAVYNEQFFGPGTRLTVL.

The CDR3 DNA is TGTGCCAGCAGCAAATGGGGGGTGGGACCCCAAGAGACCCAGTACTTC. Translation gives CASSKWGVGPQETQYF. The genes are TRBV21-1 and TRBJ2-5; TRBD1 reflects the table's D call only, with no check against the DNA. TRBV21-1 is a pseudogene segment. The length of the CDR3 is 16 residues.

The rearrangement links TRBV6-2 or TRBV6-3 to TRBJ2-7; D is unclear. The ends were cut back, 7 bases at V and 2 bases at J, with 15 bases in the middle. CDR1 is MNHEY, CDR2 SVGEGT, per germline. This CDR3 has 14 residues. The CDR3 DNA reads TGTGCCAGCACCAACCGGATACTCCCCTACGAGCAGTACTTC. It specifies CASTNRILPYEQYF.

This chain connects TRBV29-1 to TRBJ1-2, with D possibly matching TRBD1 (6 bases). CDR3 size: 11 residues. CDR1 SQVTM and CDR2 ANQGSEA come from the germline V gene. Deletions cut 6 bases from V and 2 bases from J, with 7 bases between. The CDR3 DNA follows: TGCAGCGTAGGACAGAACTATGGCTACACCTTC. Translating it yields CSVGQNYGYTF. Full variable domain (remainder filled in from reference TRBV29-1 and TRBJ1-2): SAVISQKPSRDICQRGTSLTIQCQVDSQVTMMFWYRQQPGQSLTLIATANQGSEATYESGFVIDKFPISRPNLTFSTLTVSNMSPEDSSIYLCSVGQNYGYTFGSGTRLTVV.

J is TRBJ2-2 and V is TRBV29-1; possibly TRBD2 for D (6 bases). The V end was cut by 1 base, the J end by 6 bases, with 12 bases between. CDR1 and CDR2 (germline): SQVTM, ANQGSEA. The CDR3 loop spans 14 amino acids. Here the CDR3 DNA reads TGCAGCGTTGAAGTTCGGGGGTGGTCCGGGGAGCTGTTTTTT. This translates into CSVEVRGWSGELFF.

V usage is TRBV28 and J usage is TRBJ2-1; TRBD1 might be the D (6 bases). Trimming pared 5 bases from V and 4 bases from J, leaving 15 bases between. The V gene's germline CDR1 is MDHEN and CDR2 SYDVKM. The length of the CDR3 is 15 residues. The CDR3 coding sequence is TGTGCCAGCAGTCCCCAAGGGGGATTTTACAATGAGCAGTTCTTC. Its translation is CASSPQGGFYNEQFF.

J is TRBJ2-1 and V is TRBV3-1; 8 positions agree with TRBD1. CDR3 length equals 13 residues. The germline V gene has CDR1 LGHDT and CDR2 YNNKEL (reference sequence). V lost 5 bases and J lost 10; bases outside the gene matches: 7. The DNA for the CDR3 is TGTGCCAGCAGCTCGACAGGGGTCCGAGAGCAGTTCTTC. This encodes CASSSTGVREQFF.

V gene TRBV6-4 combines with J gene TRBJ2-7; D unresolved. V was pared by 7 bases and J by 0 bases, with 13 bases between. Germline V CDR1 and CDR2: MRHNA, SNTAGT. This CDR3 has 14 residues. CDR3 sequence: CASTRRECSYEQYF. The DNA of the CDR3 is TGTGCCAGCACCAGAAGAGAGTGCTCCTACGAGCAGTACTTC.

The V and J genes are TRBV30 and TRBJ2-4, with 8 bases fitting TRBD2. Germline V gene lookup returns CDR1 GTSNPN and CDR2 SVGIG (reference sequence). V trimming: 4 bases; J trimming: 7 bases; junction bases outside the gene matches: 6. The CDR3 length is 13 residues. The CDR3 is CAWMKVAGNIQYF. The CDR3 nucleotides read TGTGCCTGGATGAAGGTAGCGGGGAACATTCAGTACTTC.

The genes are TRBV12-3 or TRBV12-4 and TRBJ1-1; the match to TRBD1 covers 7 bases. V lost 6 bases to trimming and J lost 0 bases; unmatched junction nucleotides: 13. There are 17 residues in the CDR3. The CDR3 DNA reads TGTGCCAGCAGCCGTTATCGGGACAGTCAAATGAACACTGAAGCTTTCTTT. This gives the protein CASSRYRDSQMNTEAFF.

V is TRBV15 and J is TRBJ2-7; TRBD1 aligns across 11 bases. The length of the CDR3 is 16 residues. CDR1 and CDR2 from the germline V gene are LNHNV and YYDKDF (reference sequence). J lost 4 bases, V lost 0 bases, and 5 bases had no gene match. DNA of the CDR3: TGTGCCACCAGCAGAGATGGGGACAGGGGGATGTACGAGCAGTACTTC. As protein: CATSRDGDRGMYEQYF.

V usage is TRBV11-3 and J usage is TRBJ2-6; no clear D. The CDR3 sequence is 15 residues long. V was shortened by 4 bases and J by 0 bases, with 7 bases between the two germline ends. In germline, CDR1 is SGHNT, CDR2 YENEEA. The CDR3 spells CASSSSDSGANVLTF. CDR3 coding DNA: TGTGCCAGCAGCTCCTCCGACTCTGGGGCCAACGTCCTGACTTTC.

The chain combines TRBV7-9 with TRBJ2-1; unclear D gene. V was clipped by 5 bases and J by 4 bases, with 18 bases between them. The CDR3 has 16 amino acids. CDR1 and CDR2 (germline): SEHNR, FQNEAQ (reference sequence). The CDR3 DNA follows: TGTGCCAGCAGCCCCAGGACGAGCCCTTCTTACAATGAGCAGTTCTTC. Amino acid sequence: CASSPRTSPSYNEQFF.

The chain uses TRBV4-1 and TRBJ1-1, with a tentative D call TRBD1 (5 bases). Germline assignment: CDR1 MGHRA and CDR2 YSYEKL. The V and J ends lost 2 bases and 1 base respectively, with 8 bases between them. The CDR3 sequence is 14 residues long. CDR3 residues: CASSQPTGNTEAFF. Written as DNA, the CDR3 is TGCGCCAGCAGCCAACCTACAGGGAACACTGAAGCTTTCTTT.

Turning to this clonotype: At one of its ends the junction is not consistent with the germline gene, which may arise from a read error. The chain joins TRBV4-2 to TRBJ2-7, with 9 positions matching TRBD2. From germline, CDR1 is LGHNA and CDR2 YNFKEQ. The CDR3 is made up of 14 amino acids. CDR3 sequence: CASSQDRGGLATNF. For the CDR3, the DNA is TGTGCCAGCAGCCAAGATCGAGGTGGACTAGCGACAAACTTC.

The chain carries TRBV28 and TRBJ1-4; 10 bases agree with TRBD1. The V gene's germline CDR1 is MDHEN and CDR2 SYDVKM. The CDR3 runs to 15 residues. Unmatched junction bases numbered 5, after V lost 5 bases and J lost 5 bases. In nucleotides, the CDR3 is TGTGCCAGCAGTCCCACGGGACAGGGGAATGAAAAACTGTTTTTT. This codes for CASSPTGQGNEKLFF.

The chain uses TRBV20-1 and TRBJ2-7; D is perhaps TRBD2 (6 bases). In germline, CDR1 is DFQATT, CDR2 SNEGSKA (reference sequence). The V end lost 6 bases, the J end lost 5 bases, and 23 bases lay between the germline ends. CDR3 length equals 15 residues. The CDR3 protein is CSAIRGRLATNEQYF. Written as DNA, the CDR3 is TGCAGTGCCATCCGTGGGCGGCTAGCGACGAACGAGCAGTACTTC.

The V and J genes are TRBV5-4 and TRBJ1-3; possibly TRBD1 for D (5 bases). The CDR3 sequence is 13 residues long. The V and J ends lost 0 bases and 15 bases respectively, with 16 bases between them. Looked up from germline, CDR1 is SGHNT and CDR2 is YYREEE (reference sequence). CDR3: CASSLEQASNPYF. DNA of the CDR3: TGTGCCAGCAGCTTGGAACAGGCAAGCAACCCATATTTT.

This chain connects TRBV4-2 to TRBJ2-1; TRBD2 aligns across 7 bases. The trim removed 0 bases at V and 9 bases at J, leaving 5 bases unmatched. CDR3 length equals 14 residues. Germline CDR1 reads LGHNA; CDR2 reads YNFKEQ. CDR3 loop: CASSQEIIAGEQFF. The CDR3 region has the DNA TGTGCCAGCAGCCAAGAGATAATAGCGGGTGAGCAGTTCTTC.

V usage is TRBV27 and J usage is TRBJ2-1; TRBD2 matches 11 bases. There are 16 residues in the CDR3. Germline loops: CDR1 MNHEY, CDR2 SMNVEV (reference sequence). Unmatched junction bases numbered 7, after V lost 4 bases and J lost 5 bases. The CDR3 loop reads CASSSGTSGFNNEQFF. The DNA of the CDR3 is TGTGCCAGCAGTTCCGGGACTAGCGGCTTCAACAATGAGCAGTTCTTC.